Following are 16 T cell receptor beta chains from one sample sequenced in a study of T-cell reconstitution after alpha-beta-depleted transplantation in children. As it was prepared, the TCRbeta library received unique molecular identifiers. From the PCR reads, TCRdb called clonotypes with MiXCR, one entry per CDR3 protein. In the table there are around 580,000 distinct CDR3 sequences, about a quarter of which are singletons. The material was PBMCs, obtained before TCRalphabeta/CD19-depleted stem cell transplant. The receptors were gathered from a boy younger than two with Wiskott-Aldrich syndrome, due to receive a stem cell transplant.

V is TRBV2 and J is TRBJ2-5; 7 bases align to TRBD2. CDR1 is SNHLY, CDR2 FYNNEI, per germline. The J segment lost 4 bases and the V segment lost 0 bases, leaving 5 bases of the junction unmatched. This CDR3 spans 15 amino acids. CDR3 residues: CASSEARSGGETQYF. The CDR3 bases are TGTGCCAGCAGTGAAGCGCGTTCGGGGGGAGAGACCCAGTACTTC.

V is TRBV20-1 and J is TRBJ2-7; 8 positions agree with TRBD1. CDR1 is DFQATT, CDR2 SNEGSKA, per germline (reference sequence). Losses at the gene ends were 5 bases for V and 3 bases for J; bases not matched to a gene: 6. This CDR3 spans 13 amino acids. DNA for the CDR3: TGCAGTGCTCCCGGGACAGGCATCTACGAGCAGTACTTC. Translated, it gives CSAPGTGIYEQYF.

The chain recombines TRBV20-1 with TRBJ2-1; TRBD2 aligns across 15 bases. Per germline, CDR1 DFQATT and CDR2 SNEGSKA (reference sequence). V lost 0 bases to trimming and J lost 7 bases; unmatched junction nucleotides: 7. The CDR3 length is 17 residues. The CDR3 DNA is TGCAGTGCTAGAGATCTCCGTGGGACTAGCGGGAGGAATGAGCAGTTCTTC. This encodes CSARDLRGTSGRNEQFF.

This clonotype was seen a few times. This chain joins TRBV20-1 and TRBJ1-1, with 7 bases fitting TRBD1. Germline V gene lookup returns CDR1 DFQATT and CDR2 SNEGSKA (reference sequence). The CDR3 has 12 residues. V lost 1 base and J lost 6; bases outside the gene matches: 2. The CDR3 DNA reads TGCAGTGCTAGAGCCGGACAGGCTGAAGCTTTCTTT. Residues: CSARAGQAEAFF.

Only one count was recorded for this clonotype. The V and J genes are TRBV5-1 and TRBJ2-7, with D perhaps matching TRBD1 or TRBD2 (6 bases each). Germline CDR1 reads SGHRS; CDR2 reads YFSETQ. The germline V and J ends were trimmed by 0 bases and 6 bases, with 16 bases remaining between them. This CDR3 spans 15 amino acids. The CDR3 sequence is CASSLGGAAGSEQYF. The CDR3 DNA follows: TGCGCCAGCAGCTTGGGGGGGGCCGCTGGAAGCGAGCAGTACTTC. The full variable domain, in which reference TRBV5-1 and TRBJ2-7 provide the parts outside the CDR3, is KAGVTQTPRYLIKTRGQQVTLSCSPISGHRSVSWYQQTPGQGLQFLFEYFSETQRNKGNFPGRFSGRQFSNSRSEMNVSTLELGDSALYLCASSLGGAAGSEQYFGPGTRLTVT.

This clonotype showed up just a few times. The chain uses TRBV20-1 and TRBJ2-3; TRBD2 aligns across 7 bases. J lost 1 base, V lost 3 bases, and 7 bases had no gene match. Germline CDR1 is DFQATT and CDR2 is SNEGSKA (reference sequence). The CDR3 spans 15 residues. The CDR3 bases are TGCAGTGCTAGCCCGGCTAGCGGCCGCACAGATACGCAGTATTTT. As protein: CSASPASGRTDTQYF.

The V gene is TRBV20-1, the J gene TRBJ2-5; the match to TRBD2 covers 10 bases. Germline loops: CDR1 DFQATT, CDR2 SNEGSKA (reference sequence). The CDR3 runs to 13 residues. V was clipped by 7 bases and J by 4 bases; unmatched bases: 6. The CDR3 is CSDRLAGVETQYF. CDR3 DNA: TGCAGTGACCGTCTAGCGGGAGTAGAGACCCAGTACTTC.

This clonotype was seen more than once but under ten times. One end of the junction does not line up with germline, which may come from a read error. This chain connects TRBV9 to TRBJ2-5, with TRBD1 identical over 12 bases. Per germline, CDR1 SGDLS and CDR2 YYNGEE. There are 15 residues in the CDR3. Here the CDR3 reads CASSVGDRGRETQSF. The CDR3 DNA sequence: TGTGCCAGCAGCGTAGGGGACAGGGGGCGAGAGACCCAGTCCTTC.

This clonotype was seen more than once but under ten times. V is TRBV2 and J is TRBJ2-1, with D unclear. Germline CDR1 SNHLY, CDR2 FYNNEI. Trimming took off 5 bases at V and 6 bases at J, with 8 bases between the two ends. This CDR3 has 12 amino acids. CDR3 sequence reads: CASSRGTNEQFF. The CDR3 DNA is TGTGCCAGCAGTAGAGGTACCAATGAGCAGTTCTTC.

The chain couples TRBV27 to TRBJ2-7; tentatively, D is TRBD2 (5 bases). The CDR3 is 13 residues long. The germline V and J ends were trimmed by 0 bases and 7 bases, with 10 bases remaining between them. Per the germline V gene, CDR1 is MNHEY and CDR2 is SMNVEV (reference sequence). The CDR3: CASSLSTGLEQYF. For the CDR3, the DNA is TGTGCCAGCAGTTTATCGACGGGGTTGGAGCAGTACTTC.

In this sample, this clonotype turned up a few times. The J gene is TRBJ2-6, the V gene TRBV5-1, with TRBD1 identical over 7 bases. This CDR3 is built from 15 residues. Unmatched junction bases numbered 10, after V lost 3 bases and J lost 10 bases. Per germline, CDR1 SGHRS and CDR2 YFSETQ. The CDR3 nucleotides read TGCGCCAGCAGCTGGACAGGCGCCGGTCAAAACGTCCTGACTTTC. Its protein is CASSWTGAGQNVLTF.

This clonotype was found a few times. This sequence joins TRBV6-5 and TRBJ2-2; 7 bases are a match to TRBD2. Per germline, CDR1 MNHEY and CDR2 SVGAGI. With V trimmed by 4 bases and J by 7 bases, 6 bases remained unmatched. The CDR3 has 14 residues. The CDR3 is CASSLGGGVGELFF. The CDR3 bases are TGTGCCAGCAGTTTGGGGGGAGGGGTCGGGGAGCTGTTTTTT.

The table lists this clonotype with a few counts. This chain uses TRBV20-1 with TRBJ2-7; TRBD2 is a possible D gene (5 bases). The CDR3 is made up of 10 amino acids. V gave up 6 bases and J gave up 3 bases, with 6 bases separating them. The V gene's germline CDR1 is DFQATT and CDR2 SNEGSKA (reference sequence). The CDR3 loop reads CSAGDYEQYF. CDR3 bases: TGCAGTGCGGGAGACTACGAGCAGTACTTC.

This clonotype was recorded at least ten times. The gene calls are TRBV5-1 and TRBJ2-1; the D is unclear. The CDR3 is made up of 14 amino acids. Germline V gene data show CDR1 as SGHRS and CDR2 as YFSETQ. Trimming pared 1 base from V and 5 bases from J, leaving 10 bases between. This CDR3 reads CASSLTGLDNEQFF. The CDR3 DNA follows: TGCGCCAGCAGCTTGACCGGGCTTGACAATGAGCAGTTCTTC. The full variable domain, completed using reference TRBV5-1 and TRBJ2-1, is KAGVTQTPRYLIKTRGQQVTLSCSPISGHRSVSWYQQTPGQGLQFLFEYFSETQRNKGNFPGRFSGRQFSNSRSEMNVSTLELGDSALYLCASSLTGLDNEQFFGPGTRLTVL.

The rearrangement joins TRBV12-3 or TRBV12-4 to TRBJ2-3, with 7 positions matching TRBD1. The CDR3 has 14 residues. The junction had 3 bases not matched to a gene; V was cut back by 6 bases and J by 0 bases. CDR3 in amino acids: CASSQDRSTDTQYF. The CDR3 coding sequence is TGTGCCAGCAGCCAGGACAGGAGCACAGATACGCAGTATTTT.

DNA for the CDR3: TGTGCCAGCAGCGTAGGGGTATTAGCAGCGAACACTGAAGCTTTCTTT. Translation gives CASSVGVLAANTEAFF. The gene calls are TRBV9 and TRBJ1-1; unclear D gene. V was shortened by 0 bases and J by 1 base, with 13 bases between the two germline ends. Germline lookup yields CDR1 SGDLS and CDR2 YYNGEE. The CDR3 is 16 amino acids.